Below, one TCR beta chain is given with its context. Trimming removed 1 base from V and 5 bases from J, with 8 bases in between. The CDR3 runs 13 residues. This entry is derived from a study of T-cell memory formation after mild COVID-19. One entry per CDR3 protein results from TCRdb running MiXCR on the 5' RACE reads. The top ten clones hold about 20% of a sample with hundreds of thousands of distinct CDR3 sequences, 7.5% to 9.5% of them seen once. Sequencing was performed on PBMCs or a T cell subset sorted from them (not recorded which). The V call is TRBV12-3 or TRBV12-4, the J call TRBJ1-1, with a possible D match to TRBD1 (5 bases). The sequence was obtained from a man younger than 35 who had mild COVID-19 (a few samples of this study predate the infection). Cell type and time point are not known. The CDR3 loop is CASSLGRVTEAFF. As DNA, the CDR3 is TGTGCCAGCAGTTTAGGCAGGGTAACTGAAGCTTTCTTT.